One and the same sample provided the 10 T cell receptor beta chains below, sequenced in a study of post-analysis software for immune sequencing data. Study findings and constraints: When patients were compared with controls, about 5 TRBV segments were more frequent, TRBV5-6, TRBV5-1 and TRBV20-1 among them.

Libraries were made from TCR beta cDNA, and they carried unique molecular identifiers. TCRdb reprocessed the PCR reads with MiXCR, giving one entry per CDR3 protein. Of hundreds of thousands of distinct CDR3 sequences listed, about 32% are singletons. These receptors' antigens are unknown. Source material: blood. The receptors shown here come from a girl aged 10-17 years with multiple sclerosis.

The CDR3 region has the DNA TGTGCCAGCAGCCTCAACACAGAGGAGTTTTCACCCCTCCACTTT. Its translation: CASSLNTEEFSPLHF. V gene TRBV3-1 combines with J gene TRBJ1-6; D not certain. Trimming took off 4 bases at V and 9 bases at J, with 16 bases between the two ends. The germline CDR1 and CDR2 sequences are LGHDT and YNNKEL (reference sequence). The CDR3 spans 15 residues.

This clonotype was seen many times. The V and J genes are TRBV10-3 and TRBJ1-2; a weak D match, TRBD1 (5 bases). The germline CDR1 and CDR2 sequences are ENHRY and SYGVKD. This CDR3 comprises 13 residues. V was shortened by 0 bases and J by 5 bases, with 7 bases between the two germline ends. CDR3 sequence: CAISESSGYGYTF. The CDR3 region has the DNA TGTGCCATCAGTGAGTCTTCAGGGTATGGCTACACCTTC.

The chain joins TRBV5-1 to TRBJ2-1; TRBD1 matches 7 bases. Germline V gives CDR1 SGHRS, CDR2 YFSETQ. The CDR3 has 14 amino acids. The V segment lost 4 bases and the J segment 5 bases; nucleotides outside the gene matches: 6. The CDR3 reads CASSPGQTHNEQFF. DNA for the CDR3: TGCGCCAGCAGCCCGGGACAGACTCACAATGAGCAGTTCTTC.

This clonotype has only one observation. This sequence joins TRBV20-1 and TRBJ1-1; D not certain. The CDR3 loop spans 13 amino acids. V lost 0 bases and J 3 bases, leaving 8 bases between the germline ends. Germline V lookup: CDR1 DFQATT, CDR2 SNEGSKA (reference sequence). CDR3 sequence: CSARDGPDTEAFF. The CDR3 nucleotides are TGCAGTGCTAGAGATGGCCCAGACACTGAAGCTTTCTTT.

This clonotype was found many times. The chain combines TRBV7-9 with TRBJ2-7; D is unclear. Trimming took 7 bases from V and 4 from J, leaving 14 bases between them. The CDR3 sequence is 13 residues long. Germline loops: CDR1 SEHNR, CDR2 FQNEAQ (reference sequence). The CDR3 DNA follows: TGTGCCAGCACCCCCGGGTCTAGTTACGAGCAGTACTTC. Its protein product is CASTPGSSYEQYF.

This chain uses TRBV20-1 with TRBJ2-1; TRBD1 is a possible D gene (5 bases). The germline V and J ends were trimmed by 0 bases and 8 bases, with 17 bases remaining between them. CDR3 length: 15 amino acids. CDR1 is DFQATT, CDR2 SNEGSKA, per germline (reference sequence). The DNA for the CDR3 is TGCAGTGCTAGAGATCGAAGGGGATGGGTCGATGAGCAGTTCTTC. Amino acids: CSARDRRGWVDEQFF.

The count of this clonotype is one. The chain recombines TRBV4-1 with TRBJ2-5; the match to TRBD2 covers 7 bases. Germline CDR1 MGHRA, CDR2 YSYEKL. V lost 4 bases, J lost 0 bases, and 11 bases stayed unmatched. CDR3 length: 17 amino acids. The CDR3 protein is CASSPRQGRGYQETQYF. The CDR3 DNA follows: TGCGCCAGCAGCCCGAGGCAAGGGCGGGGGTACCAAGAGACCCAGTACTTC.

This clonotype occurred a few times. The V gene is TRBV7-9, the J gene TRBJ2-1; D unclear. Germline V gene data show CDR1 as SEHNR and CDR2 as FQNEAQ (reference sequence). Deletions cut 2 bases from V and 5 bases from J, with 13 bases between. CDR3 length equals 15 residues. CDR3 loop: CASSLRQAIDNEQFF. The CDR3 nucleotides read TGTGCCAGCAGCTTACGCCAGGCGATTGACAATGAGCAGTTCTTC.

This clonotype occurred a few times. The V gene is TRBV11-2, the J gene TRBJ2-5; TRBD2 aligns across 9 bases. The tail of the sequence fits TRBJ2-7 better, so the J call may be wrong. The germline V gene has CDR1 SGHAT and CDR2 FQNNGV. This CDR3 is built from 16 residues. In DNA form, the CDR3 reads TGTGCCAGCAGCTTGCTCGCTAGCGGGACCTCCTACGAGCAGTACTTC. This codes for CASSLLASGTSYEQYF.

The sample holds a few counts of this clonotype. The rearrangement uses TRBV28 and TRBJ2-6; D not certain. The V end was cut by 3 bases, the J end by 1 base, with 16 bases between. Germline V gives CDR1 MDHEN, CDR2 SYDVKM. The CDR3 totals 18 residues. CDR3 region: CASSFHPLRPSGANVLTF. CDR3 nucleotides: TGTGCCAGCAGTTTCCACCCTTTGAGACCTTCTGGGGCCAACGTCCTGACTTTC.